This note documents a single T cell receptor (beta chain) sequence. No antigen is known for it. This specimen comes from a study of cytomegalovirus exposure and HLA in healthy donors. Findings of the study overall: Researchers catalogued 164 TCR beta chains as cytomegalovirus-associated. A few of the chains that were CMV-associated were confirmed in vitro to be specific for CMV antigens.

The donors were members of the validation cohort, which comprised more than 90 subjects and was separate from the first cohort of more than 500 subjects. TCRdb's table, derived via immunoSEQ multiplex PCR, lists solely in-frame clones and lacks some. The sample shows about 89,000 clones, approximately 88% of them seen only once. V lost 5 bases, J lost 5 bases, and 10 bases stayed unmatched. Per germline, CDR1 MNHEY and CDR2 SMNVEV (reference sequence). The CDR3 sequence is 15 residues long. The TCR sequence derives from a woman between 18 and 29 years old in good health and CMV-seropositive. The chain uses TRBV27 and TRBJ1-1, with TRBD1 matching 8 bases. What was sequenced was PBMCs. The CDR3 sequence is CASSLSRGLGTEAFF. The CDR3 coding sequence is TGTGCCAGCAGTCTTTCCAGGGGGCTCGGGACTGAAGCTTTCTTT.